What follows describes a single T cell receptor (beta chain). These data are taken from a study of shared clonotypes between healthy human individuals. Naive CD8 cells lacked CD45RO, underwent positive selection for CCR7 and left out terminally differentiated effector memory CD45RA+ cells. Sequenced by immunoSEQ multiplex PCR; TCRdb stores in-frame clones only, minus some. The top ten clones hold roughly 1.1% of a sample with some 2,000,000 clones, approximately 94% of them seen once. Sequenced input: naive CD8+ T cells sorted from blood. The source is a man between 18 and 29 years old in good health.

The CDR3 DNA follows: TGTGCCAGCAGCTTGAATCCAGGGGACTATGGCTACACCTTC. Translated: CASSLNPGDYGYTF. The J gene is TRBJ1-2, the V gene TRBV5-5, with D possibly matching TRBD1 (6 bases). The germline V gene has CDR1 SGHKS and CDR2 YYEKEE (reference sequence). CDR3 size: 14 residues. With 1 base removed from V and 3 bases from J, the gap between germline ends came to 10 bases.